This note documents a single T cell receptor (beta chain) sequence. The antigen is not known. This CDR3 is built from 15 residues. Germline CDR1 and CDR2: LNHDA and SQIVND (reference sequence). Trimming pared 7 bases from V and 3 bases from J, leaving 18 bases between. This sample is drawn from a study of T-cell memory formation after mild COVID-19. For the study at large: TCR clusters showed largely donor specificity. Study-level points and caveats: Balance between CD4 and CD8 was seen in clones contracting day 15 to 85, and a CD4+ lean was seen in later expanders. The finding that pre-infection memory included some responding clones suggested that cross-reactive memory joined.

TCRdb processed the 5' RACE reads anew with MiXCR; each CDR3 protein has one entry. The data hold roughly 370,000 distinct CDR3 sequences, with 16% observed a single time. This TCR derives from a man younger than 30 who had mild COVID-19 (a few samples of this study predate the infection). Cell type and time point are not known. The sample was PBMCs or a T cell subset sorted from them (not recorded which). The chain combines TRBV19 with TRBJ1-1, with D possibly TRBD1 on 5 matching bases. CDR3 DNA: TGTGCCAGTAAATTGTTTGGGGGAGAAGACACTGAAGCTTTCTTT. Encoded protein: CASKLFGGEDTEAFF.